Below, one T cell receptor beta chain is given with its context. This entry is derived from a study of cytomegalovirus exposure and HLA in healthy donors. The CDR3 covers 15 residues. Germline V lookup: CDR1 MDHEN, CDR2 SYDVKM. V was clipped by 4 bases and J by 3 bases; unmatched bases: 5. The study ran its PCR with 60 Vbeta and 13 Jbeta primers. This table comes from immunoSEQ multiplex PCR, and its TCRdb copy is limited to in-frame clones, with some not included. The table has about 150,000 clones, about 80% seen once; the top ten hold approximately 4%. The sequencing input was PBMCs. This receptor was obtained from a woman aged 40 to 49 in good health and CMV-seronegative. The chain has TRBV28 and TRBJ2-3; 9 bases fit TRBD1. The DNA for the CDR3 is TGTGCCAGCAGTTCGCCGGGACAGGGAACAGATACGCAGTATTTT. This encodes CASSSPGQGTDTQYF.